The entry that follows covers one T cell receptor (beta chain) sequence. This clone's antigen is unknown. No much larger clone is present one base from it, and per-base qualities are unavailable. Library creation used the immunoSEQ multiplex PCR assay. The source is immuneACCESS, and TCRdb retained only in-frame sequences with V and J called. Part of the clones is not carried over; for the studies checked, unresolved V genes explain less than half of this, and the remainder is unexplained. Within this sample are 400,000 to 500,000 clones, with 75% to 95% of them counted one time only. Roughly 6.4% of the sample is taken by the ten largest. The record originates from a study of control samples from healthy donors and cancer patients (TCRdb year 2020). Looking up the germline V gene yields CDR1 SGHTA and CDR2 FQGNSA. The CDR3 holds 16 amino acids from the cysteine to the phenylalanine. The CDR3 DNA has 48 bases and is translated from base 1. V trim: 0 bases; J trim: 5 bases; unmatched bases: 5.

Rearrangement joined TRBV7-2 to TRBJ2-5, and 11 junction bases match TRBD2. The sequence derives from a man aged 35 to 55 with head and neck cancer. Sequenced material: PBMCs. In nucleotides, the sequence is TGTGCCAGCAGCTTAGCGACACTAGCGGGAGCTGAGACCCAGTACTTC. It translates as CASSLATLAGAETQYF.